This T cell receptor beta chain was captured in a study of quantifying T cell responses using KT2 cells. Study as a whole: cDNA was made from DNase-treated RNA using alpha and beta constant primers. Study conclusions and caveats: At about one KT2 cell per 100,000 PBMC, KT2 sequences were still detected. KT2 sequence counts showed saturation when very many KT2 cells were spiked in.

The table lists this clonotype with many counts. The antigen is unknown. The sample is PBMC spiked with counted cells of clone KT2. Fixed numbers of PBMC received varying amounts of KT2 cells. The CDR3 is 13 residues long. CDR1 is WSHSY and CDR2 is SAAADI in the germline V gene. Trimming took off 4 bases at V and 2 bases at J, with 8 bases between the two ends. Each cDNA got a UMI-containing oligo ligated at its 3' end. The first PCR ran approximately 4 cycles with an equimolar RC1.1 and RC1.2 beta primer mix. One entry per CDR3 protein, called by TCRdb with MiXCR from the UMI-ligation and nested PCR reads. This table has tens of thousands of distinct CDR3 sequences, about 7.3% appearing once.

This TCR came from a human donor. The specimen was PBMCs spiked with cells of the T cell clone KT2. The gene calls are TRBV10-2 and TRBJ2-5, with D possibly matching TRBD1 (5 bases). CDR3 coding DNA: TGCGCCAGCAGTGGTCAGGGACAAGAGACCCAGTACTTC. It is translated as CASSGQGQETQYF.